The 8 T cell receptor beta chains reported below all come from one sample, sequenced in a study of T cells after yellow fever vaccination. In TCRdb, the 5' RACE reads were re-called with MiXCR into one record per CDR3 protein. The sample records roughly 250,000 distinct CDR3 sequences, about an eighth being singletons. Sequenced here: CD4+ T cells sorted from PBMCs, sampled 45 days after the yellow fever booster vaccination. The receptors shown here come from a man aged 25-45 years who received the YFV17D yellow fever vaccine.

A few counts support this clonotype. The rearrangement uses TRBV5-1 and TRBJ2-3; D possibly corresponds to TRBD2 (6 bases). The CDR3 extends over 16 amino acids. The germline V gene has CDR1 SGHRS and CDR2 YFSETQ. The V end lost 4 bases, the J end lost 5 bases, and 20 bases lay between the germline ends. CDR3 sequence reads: CASSLGSSGRRDTQYF. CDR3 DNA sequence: TGCGCCAGCAGCCTGGGCAGTAGCGGCCGAAGAGATACGCAGTATTTT.

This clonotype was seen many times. The CDR3 is CSASSRNEGTGELFF. CDR3 DNA sequence: TGCAGTGCGTCAAGTCGCAATGAAGGAACCGGGGAGCTGTTTTTT. This sequence joins TRBV20-1 and TRBJ2-2; D gene uncertain. This CDR3 is built from 15 residues. V was cut by 6 bases and J by 5 bases, with 19 bases left in between. Germline CDR1 reads DFQATT; CDR2 reads SNEGSKA (reference sequence).

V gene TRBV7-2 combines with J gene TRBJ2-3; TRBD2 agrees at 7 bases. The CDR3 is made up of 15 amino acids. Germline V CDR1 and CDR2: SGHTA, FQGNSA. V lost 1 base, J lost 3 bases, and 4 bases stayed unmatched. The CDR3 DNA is TGTGCCAGCAGCTTAGTTCGGGGGGAGACAGATACGCAGTATTTT. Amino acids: CASSLVRGETDTQYF.

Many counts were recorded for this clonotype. In DNA form, the CDR3 reads TGCGCCAGCAGCCAGGACAGGTCGTGGGTTGTACCCCTCCACTTT. It codes for CASSQDRSWVVPLHF. This chain links TRBV4-3 with TRBJ1-6, with 7 nucleotides matching TRBD1. This CDR3 has 15 residues. V shed 3 bases and J 12 bases; nucleotides not matched to a gene: 11. The germline CDR1 and CDR2 sequences are LGHNA and YSLEER.

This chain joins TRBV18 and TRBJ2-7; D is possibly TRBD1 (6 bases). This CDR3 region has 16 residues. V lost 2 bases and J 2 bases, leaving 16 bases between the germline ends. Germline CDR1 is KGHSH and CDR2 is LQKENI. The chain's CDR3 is CASSPERGNRAYEQYF. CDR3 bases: TGTGCCAGCTCACCAGAGAGGGGGAACCGGGCCTACGAGCAGTACTTC.

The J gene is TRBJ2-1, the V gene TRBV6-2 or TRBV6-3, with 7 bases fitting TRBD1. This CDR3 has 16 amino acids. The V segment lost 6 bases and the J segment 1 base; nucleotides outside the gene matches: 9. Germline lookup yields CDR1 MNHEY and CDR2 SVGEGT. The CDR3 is CASRPIGGLSYNEQFF. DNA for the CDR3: TGTGCCAGCAGACCCATAGGGGGCCTTTCCTACAATGAGCAGTTCTTC.

The CDR3 is CASSQEGTGELFF. As DNA, the CDR3 is TGTGCCAGCAGCCAAGAAGGTACCGGGGAGCTGTTTTTT. V gene TRBV3-1 combines with J gene TRBJ2-2; D is unresolved. Trimming shortened V by 0 bases and J by 5 bases, and 4 bases separated the two germline ends. The CDR3 consists of 13 residues. Germline CDR1 is LGHDT and CDR2 is YNNKEL (reference sequence). Using reference TRBV3-1 and TRBJ2-2 for the parts outside the CDR3, the full variable domain is DTAVSQTPKYLVTQMGNDKSIKCEQNLGHDTMYWYKQDSKKFLKIMFSYNNKELIINETVPNRFSPKSPDKAHLNLHINSLELGDSAVYFCASSQEGTGELFFGEGSRLTVL.

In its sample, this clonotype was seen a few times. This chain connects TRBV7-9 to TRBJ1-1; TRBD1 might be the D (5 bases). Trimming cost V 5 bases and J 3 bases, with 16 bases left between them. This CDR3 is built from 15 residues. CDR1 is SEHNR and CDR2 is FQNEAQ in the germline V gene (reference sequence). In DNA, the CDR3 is TGTGCCAGCAGCCCAAACGGGGCTAGGGACACTGAAGCTTTCTTT. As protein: CASSPNGARDTEAFF.